This T cell receptor beta chain appears in the sequencing data of a study of cytomegalovirus exposure and HLA in healthy donors. Whole-study findings and limits: Most observed TCR sequences were rare, whereas some public TCRs were detected in many donors. TCR beta chain V- and J-gene trimming was linked, in a later analysis, to a missense variant in DCLRE1C.

With 60 Vbeta and 13 Jbeta primers, the PCR was carried out. Some clones are missing from TCRdb's copy, which holds only in-frame ones; the method was immunoSEQ multiplex PCR. In the table there are over 150,000 clones, approximately 72% of which are singletons. Of note for this clone: Its specificity is not known.

Specimen: PBMCs. The sequence came from a young man in good health and CMV-seronegative.

The CDR3 protein is CASSQGLAGGPRFF. The CDR3 bases are TGTGCCAGCAGCCAAGGGCTAGCGGGGGGGCCCCGGTTCTTC. The V gene is TRBV14, the J gene TRBJ2-1, with 12 positions matching TRBD2. The V segment lost 1 base and the J segment 15 bases; nucleotides outside the gene matches: 7. The length of the CDR3 is 14 residues. In germline, CDR1 is SGHDN, CDR2 FVKESK.